The T cell receptor (beta chain) described here comes from a study of T cells in Graves' hyperthyroidism and ophthalmopathy (dated by TCRdb to between 2019 and 2020). In the study overall: Peripheral blood samples were taken at initial diagnosis, before any treatment was given. Prospective prediction of ophthalmopathy was tested in an independent validation cohort of about 19 hyperthyroidism patients and some 17 patients who later progressed to ophthalmopathy. The paper reports TCR Vbeta CDR3 sequencing of roughly 140 peripheral blood samples: around 41 ophthalmopathy, about 75 hyperthyroidism and around 17 progressor patients. To identify distinguishing TCR V-J signatures, a discovery cohort of 100 patients was used, comprising 43 with Graves' ophthalmopathy and 57 with stable Graves' hyperthyroidism. In addition, the study compared T-cell repertoires in thyroid tissue and in blood from a handful of Graves' hyperthyroidism patients. For training and testing, the 110 or so patients in the discovery cohort were randomly divided in a 7:3 ratio. Following sampling, methimazole starting at 30 mg daily was given to hyperthyroidism patients, and high-dose intravenous methylprednisolone was given to ophthalmopathy patients.

Moderately to severely active disease, a Clinical Activity Score of at least 3, a NOSPECS grade of at least 4, and a duration under 3 months were present in ophthalmopathy patients. The study excluded patients with uncontrolled infections, other autoimmune diseases, pregnancy or lactation. Diagnoses relied on clinical symptoms, serum thyroxine and TRAb, thyroid ultrasound and orbital computed tomography. PBMCs were isolated from about 9 ml of fresh peripheral blood by Ficoll-Paque density gradient centrifugation. Total RNA was extracted using Trizol reagent, and RNA quality was assessed on an Agilent 2100 Bioanalyzer. Overall results and qualifications from the work: Most expanded thyroid clonotypes (frequency above 0.001) were also found in blood, which suggests that blood repertoires may mirror thyroid immune responses. In validation, the model predicted progression to ophthalmopathy a median of roughly 6.1 months before onset, with 65% to 71% sensitivity and about 72% specificity. A 13 V-J signature model separated ophthalmopathy from stable hyperthyroidism, with roughly 88% sensitivity and around 84% specificity in cross-validation and 80%/75% in testing. Sample size was not statistically predetermined, and blinding of investigators to group allocation was not performed.

Amplification of TCR beta CDR3 regions was carried out from RNA transcripts. A first-round RT-PCR of the TCR CDR3 used the HTBI primer set with the Qiagen OneStep RT-PCR kit. Libraries were constructed in a second round of multiplex PCR, after which size selection and purification were performed. Libraries were sequenced paired-end with 100 bp reads on an Illumina HiSeq2000. The study's processing was this. SOAPnuke was used to process the raw data, removing reads that contained adapters or uncalled bases, had a mean Phred below 15, or lacked an exact match to the constant primer or identifier. High-quality paired reads were merged with COPE v1.2.5, and unique nucleotide sequences were defined as clonotypes. Clonotypes were aligned to IMGT TRBV, TRBD and TRBJ reference segments using MiTCR v1.1. The analysis included only V-J combinations with a frequency above 0.0001, which together covered around 99% of the repertoires. A TCS score was defined as the ratio of F50 (clonal expansion) to E x V (chaos), with BLOSUM62-based TCRdist applied between CDR3 peptides within each V-J. Welch's t-statistics and random forest reduced just over 500 V-J features to 13, which were used in a naive Bayes classifier (R e1071). TCRdb reanalyzed the raw reads on its own, using fastp at Q25 for trimming and MiXCR for clone calling, and kept in-frame beta chains. Each CDR3 protein gets just one entry, which takes the most common genes and DNA from the rows behind it. The V and J calls reflect TCRdb's pipeline rather than the authors' work. A total of over 450,000 distinct CDR3 sequences appear in this sample, roughly 17% of them only once. The ten largest clones add up to 17% of the sample.

This clonotype was counted many times. Its specific antigen is unknown. Base qualities are not recorded, but no much larger clone differs from it by a single base. Reading the germline V gene (reference sequence) gives CDR1 DFQATT and CDR2 SNEGSKA. From the cysteine up to the phenylalanine, the CDR3 has a length of 13 residues. Only the CDR3 DNA stays, 39 bases, in frame from base 1. V was cut back by 2 bases and J by 2 bases, leaving a gap of 10 bases between them. Recombination joined TRBV20-1 with TRBJ2-7, with the D gene uncertain. Sequencing used blood. This sequence originates from a woman between 18 and 29 years old with Graves' ophthalmopathy. The CDR3 protein: CSARSSLTYEQYF. The DNA reads TGCAGTGCTAGAAGCAGCCTCACCTACGAGCAGTACTTC.